This T cell receptor beta chain was sequenced in a study of T cell responses to AZD1222 COVID-19 vaccine. Generated by immunoSEQ multiplex PCR, the TCRdb table keeps only in-frame clones and is missing some. Here the sample spans 150,000 to 200,000 clones, around nine tenths being singletons. Overall study results and limits: Donors were chiefly white British, with a greater number of females, and clonal diversity was perhaps underestimated. Repertoire sampling happened only post peak T cell response. Only six people who got AZD1222 tested seropositive at baseline.

Turning to this clone: Its specificity is unknown.

CDR3 length equals 15 residues. CDR1 SGDLS and CDR2 YYNGEE come from the germline V gene. V shed 0 bases and J shed 0 bases, with 10 bases lying between them. The source of this sequence is an adult who received the MenACWY meningococcal vaccine as a control. The chain employs TRBV9 and TRBJ2-7; no firm D call. The sequencing here drew on peripheral blood, taken 28 days after the second dose of the MenACWY control vaccine. The CDR3 sequence is CASSVDGWASYEQYF. CDR3 DNA sequence: TGTGCCAGCAGCGTAGACGGTTGGGCCTCCTACGAGCAGTACTTC.